These 5 T cell receptor beta chains share one sample of origin, sequenced in a study of CD4 T cells in relation to SARS-CoV-2 and coronaviruses. The unexposed donors gave CD4+ T cells in 2011-2018, prior to COVID-19. Produced via immunoSEQ multiplex PCR; TCRdb's table is partial and in-frame only. The sample consists of roughly 71,000 clones, 87% of them appearing once. Sequenced material: memory CD4+ T cells from PBMCs. These receptors were obtained from a human donor in good health.

V and J are TRBV3-1 (or the pseudogene TRBV3-2) and TRBJ2-7, with D unresolved. Looked up from germline, CDR1 is LGHDT and CDR2 is YNNKEL (reference sequence). This CDR3 contains 12 residues. The V gene lost 3 bases and the J gene lost 6 bases, with 9 bases spanning the gap. CDR3 nucleotide sequence: TGTGCCAGCAGCCAGGGGAACAGCGAGCAGTACTTC. Its protein is CASSQGNSEQYF.

The J gene is TRBJ2-1, the V gene TRBV7-6; TRBD1 matches at 8 bases. Germline V gene lookup returns CDR1 SGHVS and CDR2 FNYEAQ. The trim removed 5 bases at V and 2 bases at J, leaving 5 bases unmatched. The CDR3 is 15 residues long. CDR3 sequence: CASSRGQGTYNEQFF. Written as DNA, the CDR3 is TGTGCCAGCAGCCGCGGACAGGGTACCTACAATGAGCAGTTCTTC.

V and J are TRBV3-1 (or the pseudogene TRBV3-2) and TRBJ1-1; D not certain. Germline values: CDR1 LGHDT, CDR2 YNNKEL (reference sequence). The germline V and J ends were trimmed by 1 base and 8 bases, with 14 bases remaining between them. This CDR3 contains 14 residues. The CDR3 protein is CASSQVYAGQEAFF. The DNA for the CDR3 is TGTGCCAGCAGCCAAGTTTATGCAGGCCAGGAAGCTTTCTTT.

J is TRBJ1-1 and V is TRBV5-3; no reliable D call. TRBV5-3 is known as an ORF, though its function is uncertain. This CDR3 contains 9 residues. Trimming left V 0 bases short and J 10 bases short, with 1 base between. The CDR3 sequence is CARSLGAFF. CDR3 DNA sequence: TGTGCCAGAAGCTTGGGAGCTTTCTTT.

This clone was seen more than once but under ten times. The chain combines TRBV5-1 with TRBJ2-3; D perhaps matches TRBD2 (7 bases). The CDR3 runs 16 residues. The germline CDR1 and CDR2 sequences are SGHRS and YFSETQ. V was cut by 4 bases and J by 2 bases, with 17 bases left in between. The CDR3 sequence: CASSGAAGHFTDTQYF. The CDR3 DNA is TGCGCCAGCAGCGGGGCAGCGGGACACTTCACAGATACGCAGTATTTT.